This T cell receptor (beta chain) appears in the sequencing data of a study of blood T cell repertoires in COVID-19. The overall study: The cDNA or gDNA used as material had been derived from T cells, B-cell-depleted T cells, or PBMCs.

Some clones are missing from TCRdb's copy, which holds only in-frame ones; the method was immunoSEQ multiplex PCR. The sample yields about 150,000 clones, roughly four fifths seen once. Sequencing used peripheral blood. The TCR was taken from a woman older than 75 with acute or convalescent COVID-19.

CDR3 nucleotides: TGTGCCAGCAGCTTAGGCCCAGGGCCCTATGGCTACACCTTC. Its translation: CASSLGPGPYGYTF. The chain uses TRBV11-2 and TRBJ1-2; TRBD1 might be the D (5 bases). CDR3 length: 14 amino acids. Germline CDR1 and CDR2: SGHAT and FQNNGV. The V and J ends lost 1 base and 4 bases respectively, with 10 bases between them.